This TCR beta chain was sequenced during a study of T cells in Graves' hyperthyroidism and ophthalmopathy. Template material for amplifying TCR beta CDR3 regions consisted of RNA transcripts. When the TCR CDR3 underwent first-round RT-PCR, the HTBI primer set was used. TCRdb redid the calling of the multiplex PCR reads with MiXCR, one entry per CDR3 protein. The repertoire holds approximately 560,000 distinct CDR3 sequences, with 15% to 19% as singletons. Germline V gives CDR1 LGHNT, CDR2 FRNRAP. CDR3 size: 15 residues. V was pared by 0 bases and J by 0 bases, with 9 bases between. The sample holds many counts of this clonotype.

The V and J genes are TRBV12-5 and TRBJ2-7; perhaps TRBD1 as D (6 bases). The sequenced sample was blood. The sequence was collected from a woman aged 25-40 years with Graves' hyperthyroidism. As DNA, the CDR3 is TGTGCTAGTGGTTTGGTTACAGGGCTCTCCTACGAGCAGTACTTC. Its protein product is CASGLVTGLSYEQYF. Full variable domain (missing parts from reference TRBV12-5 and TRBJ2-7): DARVTQTPRHKVTEMGQEVTMRCQPILGHNTVFWYRQTMMQGLELLAYFRNRAPLDDSGMPKDRFSAEMPDATLATLKIQPSEPRDSAVYFCASGLVTGLSYEQYFGPGTRLTVT.